This T cell receptor (beta chain) emerged from a study of CD8 T cells in ankylosing spondylitis. Broader study findings: Fewer than ten highly homologous variants made up a TCR beta motif, and this motif appeared characteristic of ankylosing spondylitis blood.

By quantitative 5'-RACE with molecular barcodes, the TCR beta libraries were made. MiXCR, run by TCRdb on the 5' RACE reads, gives a single entry per CDR3 protein. The sample includes fewer than 400,000 distinct CDR3 sequences, around 24% of them seen just once. CDR1 and CDR2 (germline): LNHDA, SQIVND (reference sequence). The CDR3 loop spans 11 amino acids. The germline V and J ends were trimmed by 8 bases and 4 bases, with 6 bases remaining between them. This clonotype was counted a few times. Its specificity is not known. Sequencing was performed on blood, either unsorted or a sorted T cell fraction (not recorded which). The origin of this receptor is a male donor with ankylosing spondylitis. The J gene is TRBJ2-1, the V gene TRBV19; D is unclear. The CDR3 region is CASAVYNEQFF. The CDR3 nucleotides read TGTGCCAGTGCCGTTTACAATGAGCAGTTCTTC.